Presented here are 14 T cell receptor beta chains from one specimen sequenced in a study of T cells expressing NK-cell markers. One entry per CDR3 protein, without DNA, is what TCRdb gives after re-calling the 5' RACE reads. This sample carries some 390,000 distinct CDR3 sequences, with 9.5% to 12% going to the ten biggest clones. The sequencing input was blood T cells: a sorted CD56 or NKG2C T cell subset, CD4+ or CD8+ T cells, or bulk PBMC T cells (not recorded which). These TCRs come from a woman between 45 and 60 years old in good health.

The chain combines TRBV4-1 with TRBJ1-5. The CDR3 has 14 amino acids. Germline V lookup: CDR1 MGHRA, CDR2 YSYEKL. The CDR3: CASSPTLGNQPQHF.

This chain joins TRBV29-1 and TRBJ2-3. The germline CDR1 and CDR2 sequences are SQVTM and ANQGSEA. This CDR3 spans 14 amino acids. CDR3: CSVSSYSTTDTQYF.

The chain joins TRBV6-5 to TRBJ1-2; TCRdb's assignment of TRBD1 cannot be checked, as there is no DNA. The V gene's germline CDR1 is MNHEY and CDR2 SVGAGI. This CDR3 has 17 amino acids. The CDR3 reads CASSYFAGPEINYGYTF.

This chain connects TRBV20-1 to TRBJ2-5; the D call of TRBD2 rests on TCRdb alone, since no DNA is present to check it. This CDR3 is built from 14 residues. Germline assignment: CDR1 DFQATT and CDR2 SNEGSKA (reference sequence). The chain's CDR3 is CSARAGRGKETQYF.

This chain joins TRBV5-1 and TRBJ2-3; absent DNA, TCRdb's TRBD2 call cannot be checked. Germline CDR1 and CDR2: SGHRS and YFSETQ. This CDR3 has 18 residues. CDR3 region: CASSPGRTSGPRTDTQYF.

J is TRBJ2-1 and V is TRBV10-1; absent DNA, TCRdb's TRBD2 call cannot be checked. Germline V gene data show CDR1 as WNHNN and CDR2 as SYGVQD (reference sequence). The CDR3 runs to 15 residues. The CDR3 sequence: CASSEHTGGNNEQFF.

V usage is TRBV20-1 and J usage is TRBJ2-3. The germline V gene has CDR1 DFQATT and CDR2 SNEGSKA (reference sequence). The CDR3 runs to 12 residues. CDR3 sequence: CSAKGWTDTQYF.

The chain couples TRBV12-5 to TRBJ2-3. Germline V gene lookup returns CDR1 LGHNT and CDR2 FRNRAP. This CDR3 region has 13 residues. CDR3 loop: CASGLVAIDTQYF.

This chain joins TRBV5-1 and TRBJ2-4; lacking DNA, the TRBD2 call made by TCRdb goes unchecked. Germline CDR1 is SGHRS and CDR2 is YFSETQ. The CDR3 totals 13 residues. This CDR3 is CASSTGGPNIQYF.

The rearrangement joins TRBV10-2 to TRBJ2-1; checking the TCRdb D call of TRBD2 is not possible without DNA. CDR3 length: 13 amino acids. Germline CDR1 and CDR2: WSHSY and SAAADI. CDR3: CASSGAYGNEQFF.

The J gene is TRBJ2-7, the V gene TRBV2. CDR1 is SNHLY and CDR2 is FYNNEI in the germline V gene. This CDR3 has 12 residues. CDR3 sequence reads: CASKRGSYEQYF. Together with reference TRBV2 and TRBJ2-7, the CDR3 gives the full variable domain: EPEVTQTPSHQVTQMGQEVILRCVPISNHLYFYWYRQILGQKVEFLVSFYNNEISEKSEIFDDQFSVERPDGSNFTLKIRSTKLEDSAMYFCASKRGSYEQYFGPGTRLTVT.

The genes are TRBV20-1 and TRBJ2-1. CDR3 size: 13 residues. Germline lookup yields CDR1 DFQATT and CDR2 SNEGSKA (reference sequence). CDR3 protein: CSGSLTAYNEQFF.

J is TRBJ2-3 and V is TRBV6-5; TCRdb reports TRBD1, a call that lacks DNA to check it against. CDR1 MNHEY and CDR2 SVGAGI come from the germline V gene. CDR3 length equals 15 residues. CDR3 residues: CASSYGTGNTDTQYF.

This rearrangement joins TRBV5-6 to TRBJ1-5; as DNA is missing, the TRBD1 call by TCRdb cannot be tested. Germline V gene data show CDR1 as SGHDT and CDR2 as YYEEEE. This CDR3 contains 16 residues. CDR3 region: CASSLAGGGLNQPQHF.